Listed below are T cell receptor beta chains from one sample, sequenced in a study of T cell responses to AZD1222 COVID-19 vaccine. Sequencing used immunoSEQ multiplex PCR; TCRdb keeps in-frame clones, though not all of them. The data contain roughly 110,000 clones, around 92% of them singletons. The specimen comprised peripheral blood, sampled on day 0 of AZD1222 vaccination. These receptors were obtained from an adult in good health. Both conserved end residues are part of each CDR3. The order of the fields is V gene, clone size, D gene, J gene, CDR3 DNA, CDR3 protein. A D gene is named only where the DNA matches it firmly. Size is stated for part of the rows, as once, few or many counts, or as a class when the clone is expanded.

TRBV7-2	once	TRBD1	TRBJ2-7	TGTGCCAGCAGCTTAGTGGGACAGGCGGTTTCCTACGAGCAGTACTTC	CASSLVGQAVSYEQYF
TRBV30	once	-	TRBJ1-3	TGTGCCTGGAGTGTACGGGGCCGCATCTCTGGAAACACCATATATTTT	CAWSVRGRISGNTIYF
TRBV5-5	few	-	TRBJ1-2	TGTGCCAGCAGCGTTTCTACAGGCGGCTACACCTTC	CASSVSTGGYTF
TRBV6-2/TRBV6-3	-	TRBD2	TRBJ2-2	TGTGCCAGCAGTTCCTACGGGGCGCGGGAGTTTCGAACCGGGGAGCTGTTTTTT	CASSSYGAREFRTGELFF
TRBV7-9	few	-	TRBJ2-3	TGTGCCAGCAGCTTGACAGATACGCAGTATTTT	CASSLTDTQYF
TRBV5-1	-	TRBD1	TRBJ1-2	TGCGCCAGCAGCTTGGAGGGCAGGGGGCCGGAGTCTAACTATGGCTACACCTTC	CASSLEGRGPESNYGYTF
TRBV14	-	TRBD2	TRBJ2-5	TGTGCCAGCAGCCAAGCACTAGCGGGAGAAGAGACCCAGTACTTC	CASSQALAGEETQYF
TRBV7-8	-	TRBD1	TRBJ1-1	TGTGCCAGCAGAGTGGGACAGGGTAAGGACACTGAAGCTTTCTTT	CASRVGQGKDTEAFF
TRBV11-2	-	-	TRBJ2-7	TGTGCCAGCAGCTTAGACAGGGGACCCTACGAGCAGTACTTC	CASSLDRGPYEQYF
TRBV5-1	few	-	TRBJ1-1	TGCGCCAGCAGTTTCCTTCAGGGGAACACTGAAGCTTTCTTT	CASSFLQGNTEAFF
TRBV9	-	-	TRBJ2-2	TGTGCCAGCAGCGTAGCGGCGGCCCTGAACACCGGGGAGCTGTTTTTT	CASSVAAALNTGELFF
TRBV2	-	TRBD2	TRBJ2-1	TGTGCCAGCCTAGCGGGAGAAGACAATGAGCAGTTCTTC	CASLAGEDNEQFF
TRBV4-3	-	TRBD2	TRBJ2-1	TGCGCCAGCAGCCAAGGGGGAGGGCCCTACAATGAGCAGTTCTTC	CASSQGGGPYNEQFF
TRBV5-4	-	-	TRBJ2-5	TGTGCCAGCAGCTCCAGGGGGGGGTCGGAGACCCAGTACTTC	CASSSRGGSETQYF
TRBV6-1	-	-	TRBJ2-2	TGTGCCAGCAGTGAACAGAGGGCGGAGCTGTTTTTT	CASSEQRAELFF
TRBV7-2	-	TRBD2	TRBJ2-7	TGTGCCAGCAGCTTAGTGGCTAGCGGGAGGGCCGGATCCTACGAGCAGTACTTC	CASSLVASGRAGSYEQYF
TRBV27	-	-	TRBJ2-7	TGTGCCAGCAGTTCCACGTATACCTACGAGCAGTACTTC	CASSSTYTYEQYF
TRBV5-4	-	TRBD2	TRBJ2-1	TGTGCCAGCAGCACAACTAGCGGTAGTTACAATGAGCAGTTCTTC	CASSTTSGSYNEQFF
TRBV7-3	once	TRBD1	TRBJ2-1	TGTGCCAGCAGCCCCGGGACAGGGGGCCTAGGTGAGCAGTTCTTC	CASSPGTGGLGEQFF
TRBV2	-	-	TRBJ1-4	TGTGCCACCCCGGTGAGGGGGTTCTCGTCTAATGAAAAACTGTTTTTT	CATPVRGFSSNEKLFF
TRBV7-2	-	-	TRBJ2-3	TGTGCCAGCAATCACCCTAGCACAGATACGCAGTATTTT	CASNHPSTDTQYF
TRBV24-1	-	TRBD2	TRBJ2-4	TGTGCCACCAGTGATTTGCGGACAGCGGGAGCGAATTTAAACATTCAGTACTTC	CATSDLRTAGANLNIQYF
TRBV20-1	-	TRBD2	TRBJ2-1	TGCAGTGCTAGTAGCGGGAGTGGTAATGAGCAGTTCTTC	CSASSGSGNEQFF
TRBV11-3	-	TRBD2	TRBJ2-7	TGTGCCAGCAGCTTAGAAAGGACTAGCGGGGCTTCCGAGCCCTACGAGCAGTACTTC	CASSLERTSGASEPYEQYF
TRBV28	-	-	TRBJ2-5	TGTGCCAGCACCCCAGGGGGCGGGGGGCTGACCCAGTACTTC	CASTPGGGGLTQYF
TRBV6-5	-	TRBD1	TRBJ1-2	TGTGCCAGCAGCCCCCCGGGACAGGGTAACTATGGCTACACCTTC	CASSPPGQGNYGYTF
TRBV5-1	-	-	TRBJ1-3	TGCGCCAGCAGCTTGGAACCCGGGGGGTCTGGAAACACCATATATTTT	CASSLEPGGSGNTIYF
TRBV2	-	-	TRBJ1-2	TGTGCCAGCAGTTCAGGGGGCTACACCTTC	CASSSGGYTF
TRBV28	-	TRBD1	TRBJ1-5	TGTGCCAGCAGATCCGGGACAGGGGGCAGGCGAGGTCAGCCCCAGCATTTT	CASRSGTGGRRGQPQHF
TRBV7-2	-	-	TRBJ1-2	TGTGCCAGCAGGCGGGGGGTTGGGGGTGATGGCTACACCTTC	CASRRGVGGDGYTF
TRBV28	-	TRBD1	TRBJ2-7	TGTGCCAGCTGGACAGGGGGCATCGTCCGCCCCTACGAGCAGTACTTC	CASWTGGIVRPYEQYF
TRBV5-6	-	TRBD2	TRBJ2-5	TGTGCCAGCAGCTTGGAGACTAGCGGGAGGGCCCAAGAGACCCAGTACTTC	CASSLETSGRAQETQYF
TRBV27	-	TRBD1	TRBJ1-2	TGTGCCAGCAGGAACCGGACAGGAAGTTATGGCTACACCTTC	CASRNRTGSYGYTF
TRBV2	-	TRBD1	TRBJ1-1	TGTGCCAGCAGTGAAGCTAGGACAGGGAACACTGAAGCTTTCTTT	CASSEARTGNTEAFF
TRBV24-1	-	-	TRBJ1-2	TGTGCCACCAGTGATTTAAGGCAGGGAAATAACGGCTACACCTTC	CATSDLRQGNNGYTF